The present TCR beta chain was sequenced within a study of beta chain features in type 1 diabetes. Overall study findings and caveats: PCR, the amplification step, might favor shorter templates, equally in patients and controls.

The entirety of the isolated RNA underwent reverse transcription, so expressed TCRB transcripts were sequenced. Profiled with immunoSEQ multiplex PCR; TCRdb holds only in-frame clones, not every one. The sample contains some 400,000 clones, approximately 15% of which appear only once. Per germline, CDR1 SGHRS and CDR2 YFSETQ. The CDR3 sequence is 14 residues long. The ends lost 10 bases at V and 4 bases at J; junction bases unmatched: 13. About this clone itself: Its antigen is as yet unknown.

The chain couples TRBV5-1 to TRBJ1-2; 7 nucleotides match TRBD1. What was sequenced was naive CD4+ T cells from blood. This clonotype was sampled from a woman aged 18-35 years in good health. The CDR3 nucleotides read TGCGCCTCCGCTCCTTCCGGGACAGCCTATGGCTACACCTTC. Encoded protein: CASAPSGTAYGYTF.